Below are 23 T cell receptor beta chains sequenced from a single sample in a study of cytomegalovirus exposure and HLA in healthy donors. Primers for the PCR totalled 60 Vbeta and 13 Jbeta. Produced via immunoSEQ multiplex PCR; TCRdb's table is partial and in-frame only. The repertoire holds approximately 160,000 clones, with under 90% as singletons. Sequencing input: PBMCs. The receptors here all came from a man younger than 35 in good health and CMV-seronegative.

The chain has TRBV18 and TRBJ2-2; TRBD1 aligns across 7 bases. V lost 8 bases, J lost 0 bases, and 6 bases stayed unmatched. The CDR3 totals 15 residues. CDR1 and CDR2 from the germline V gene are KGHSH and LQKENI. The CDR3 sequence is CASRRTGSNTGELFF. The CDR3 bases are TGTGCCAGCCGGAGGACAGGATCGAACACCGGGGAGCTGTTTTTT.

Concerning this clone itself: The sample holds other DNA sequences that translate to the same CDR3. This chain uses TRBV9 with TRBJ2-7; D might be TRBD2 (6 bases). Trimming removed 0 bases at V and 4 bases at J, with 11 bases between. The CDR3 sequence is 14 residues long. Germline V lookup: CDR1 SGDLS, CDR2 YYNGEE. This CDR3 is CASSVATSGYEQYF. CDR3 sequence (DNA): TGTGCCAGCAGCGTAGCTACCAGCGGGTACGAGCAGTACTTC.

This clone was observed a handful of times. The chain recombines TRBV10-3 with TRBJ2-5; 7 nucleotides align to TRBD1. The CDR3 has 12 amino acids. Per germline, CDR1 ENHRY and CDR2 SYGVKD. V trimming: 6 bases; J trimming: 5 bases; junction bases outside the gene matches: 3. This chain's CDR3 is CAIRGQAETQYF. Here the CDR3 DNA reads TGTGCCATCAGAGGACAGGCGGAGACCCAGTACTTC.

This clone has only one observation. The chain is built from TRBV9 and TRBJ2-2, with a possible D match to TRBD2 (7 bases). CDR3 size: 17 residues. V lost 1 base, J lost 5 bases, and 18 bases lay in between. Germline CDR1 reads SGDLS; CDR2 reads YYNGEE. The CDR3 DNA is TGTGCCAGCAGCGTAACGTTGGGGGGGGCCTTAACCGGGGAGCTGTTTTTT. Amino acids: CASSVTLGGALTGELFF.

This clone was seen a handful of times. V usage is TRBV6-6 and J usage is TRBJ1-5, with 7 bases aligning to TRBD1. CDR1 is MNHNY, CDR2 SVGAGI, per germline (reference sequence). The CDR3 totals 14 residues. V shed 5 bases and J 8 bases; nucleotides not matched to a gene: 9. The chain's CDR3 is CASSLTGLGEPQHF. CDR3 in DNA: TGTGCCAGCAGTCTGACAGGGCTCGGGGAGCCCCAGCATTTT.

The chain uses TRBV5-1 and TRBJ2-1, with a tentative D call TRBD2 (6 bases). CDR3 length: 14 amino acids. Germline CDR1 reads SGHRS; CDR2 reads YFSETQ. The ends were cut back, 0 bases at V and 6 bases at J, with 10 bases in the middle. For the CDR3, the DNA is TGCGCCAGCAGCTTGGGTGGCGGGATCAATGAGCAGTTCTTC. Amino acids: CASSLGGGINEQFF.

This chain uses TRBV25-1 with TRBJ1-2; unclear D gene. Deletions cut 5 bases from V and 7 bases from J, with 11 bases between. This CDR3 has 12 residues. Germline CDR1 reads MGHDK; CDR2 reads SYGVNS. CDR3 amino acids: CASSRGLGGYTF. The CDR3 DNA reads TGTGCCAGCAGTCGAGGGCTTGGTGGCTACACCTTC.

Here the CDR3 DNA reads TGTGCCAGCAGTTCGGCCCAGGGGAAATGGACCTATAATTCACCCCTCCACTTT. Translating it yields CASSSAQGKWTYNSPLHF. The gene calls are TRBV27 and TRBJ1-6; a weak D match, TRBD1 (6 bases). Germline values: CDR1 MNHEY, CDR2 SMNVEV (reference sequence). CDR3 length equals 18 residues. Trimming pared 4 bases from V and 2 bases from J, leaving 18 bases between.

The CDR3 DNA reads as TGTGCCAGCAGTTATGAGGGCCGGCAGCCCCAGCATTTT. This gives the protein CASSYEGRQPQHF. The genes are TRBV6-5 and TRBJ1-5; no clear D gene. Germline V gives CDR1 MNHEY, CDR2 SVGAGI. This CDR3 is built from 13 residues. Trimming pared 3 bases from V and 7 bases from J, leaving 10 bases between.

The genes are TRBV6-5 and TRBJ2-3, with 12 nucleotides matching TRBD2. CDR3 size: 13 residues. Losses at the gene ends were 6 bases for V and 8 bases for J; bases not matched to a gene: 3. Per the germline V gene, CDR1 is MNHEY and CDR2 is SVGAGI. In nucleotides, the CDR3 is TGTGCCAGCAGAAAGGGACTAGCGGGTACGCAGTATTTT. Translating gives CASRKGLAGTQYF.

The sample holds one count of this clone. This chain links TRBV30 with TRBJ2-7; 11 bases match TRBD2. J lost 5 bases, V lost 3 bases, and 9 bases had no gene match. Germline loops: CDR1 GTSNPN, CDR2 SVGIG (reference sequence). The CDR3 is 15 amino acids. For the CDR3, the DNA is TGTGCCTGGAGACACATAGCGGGAGGGCCCGACGAGCAGTACTTC. Translation: CAWRHIAGGPDEQYF.

As concerns this clone: Other nucleotide sequences in the sample specify the same CDR3. The chain recombines TRBV30 with TRBJ2-7; 11 bases align to TRBD2. Germline V gives CDR1 GTSNPN, CDR2 SVGIG (reference sequence). V lost 0 bases to trimming and J lost 5 bases; unmatched junction nucleotides: 3. The CDR3 sequence is 14 residues long. Here the CDR3 DNA reads TGTGCCTGGAGTGTAGGGACTAGCGGTAACGAGCAGTACTTC. It is translated as CAWSVGTSGNEQYF.

The rearrangement uses TRBV7-9 and TRBJ2-7; no clear D gene. CDR3 length: 11 residues. The germline gives CDR1 SEHNR, CDR2 FQNEAQ (reference sequence). V lost 1 base, J lost 9 bases, and 7 bases lay in between. In DNA, the CDR3 is TGTGCCAGCAGCTTAGGTGGCCGGCAGTACTTC. Residues: CASSLGGRQYF.

The rearrangement joins TRBV5-4 to TRBJ2-7; 11 nucleotides agree with TRBD2. V shed 4 bases and J 2 bases; nucleotides not matched to a gene: 8. The CDR3 extends over 16 amino acids. The germline CDR1 and CDR2 sequences are SGHNT and YYREEE (reference sequence). CDR3 in amino acids: CASSLASSGGAYEQYF. CDR3 DNA sequence: TGTGCCAGCAGCCTGGCAAGTAGCGGGGGGGCCTACGAGCAGTACTTC. Based on the CDR3 plus reference TRBV5-4 and TRBJ2-7, the full variable domain is ETGVTQSPTHLIKTRGQQVTLRCSSQSGHNTVSWYQQALGQGPQFIFQYYREEENGRGNFPPRFSGLQFPNYSSELNVNALELDDSALYLCASSLASSGGAYEQYFGPGTRLTVT.

V is TRBV7-8 and J is TRBJ2-7; perhaps TRBD1 as D (5 bases). The CDR3 loop spans 12 amino acids. Between the trimmed V and J ends, which lost 8 bases and 0 bases, there was a span of 8 bases. Germline V gene lookup returns CDR1 SGHVS and CDR2 FQNEAQ. CDR3 amino acids: CASGHRSYEQYF. CDR3 nucleotide sequence: TGTGCCAGCGGACACCGCTCCTACGAGCAGTACTTC.

CDR3 in amino acids: CASSLLPQGGTNTEAFF. Here the CDR3 DNA reads TGCGCCAGCAGCTTGTTACCACAGGGGGGAACGAACACTGAAGCTTTCTTT. V gene TRBV5-1 combines with J gene TRBJ1-1, with TRBD1 matching 8 bases. Trimming cost V 1 base and J 1 base; bases outside gene matches: 9. Germline CDR1 reads SGHRS; CDR2 reads YFSETQ. The CDR3 is made up of 17 amino acids.

V and J are TRBV6-5 and TRBJ1-2; D is undetermined. There are 13 residues in the CDR3. The V and J ends lost 3 bases and 7 bases respectively, with 12 bases between them. Germline V CDR1 and CDR2: MNHEY, SVGAGI. In DNA form, the CDR3 reads TGTGCCAGCAGTTATCAGGAAATTGGTGGCTACACCTTC. It encodes CASSYQEIGGYTF.

This chain links TRBV4-1 with TRBJ2-7, with 9 bases aligning to TRBD1. The ends lost 2 bases at V and 2 bases at J; junction bases unmatched: 1. Germline CDR1 and CDR2: MGHRA and YSYEKL. The CDR3 length is 14 residues. CDR3 in DNA: TGCGCCAGCAGCCAACGACAGGGGGCCTACGAGCAGTACTTC. Protein product: CASSQRQGAYEQYF.

The chain has TRBV19 and TRBJ1-1, with no clear D. The CDR3 runs to 13 residues. CDR1 and CDR2 (germline): LNHDA, SQIVND (reference sequence). V shed 5 bases and J shed 5 bases, with 12 bases lying between them. Written as DNA, the CDR3 is TGTGCCAGTAGTCCCCTTTCGGGGACTGAAGCTTTCTTT. Encoded protein: CASSPLSGTEAFF.

The sample holds one count of this clone. This chain uses TRBV7-3 with TRBJ2-3; 8 positions agree with TRBD2. Per germline, CDR1 SGHTA and CDR2 FQGTGA. CDR3 length: 14 amino acids. Losses at the gene ends were 5 bases for V and 4 bases for J; bases not matched to a gene: 5. The CDR3 spells CASSLGGGSDTQYF. The CDR3 nucleotides are TGTGCCAGCAGCCTCGGGGGGGGATCAGATACGCAGTATTTT.

This clone was detected only a few times. This sequence joins TRBV6-6 and TRBJ1-1, with D possibly being TRBD1 (5 bases). In germline, CDR1 is MNHNY, CDR2 SVGAGI (reference sequence). The germline V and J ends were trimmed by 6 bases and 5 bases, with 13 bases remaining between them. This CDR3 comprises 13 residues. CDR3 bases: TGTGCCAGCAGCCTAGAAGCAGGGACTGAAGCTTTCTTT. This gives the protein CASSLEAGTEAFF.

This clone was seen only once. The rearrangement uses TRBV4-1 and TRBJ2-7; D is unresolved. V lost 1 base, J lost 1 base, and 8 bases lay in between. CDR1 MGHRA and CDR2 YSYEKL come from the germline V gene. CDR3 size: 14 residues. CDR3 region: CASSQGSSSYEQYF. The CDR3 DNA sequence: TGCGCCAGCAGCCAAGGGAGCAGTTCCTACGAGCAGTACTTC.

The CDR3 is CASSKQGDQPQHF. In DNA form, the CDR3 reads TGTGCCAGCAGTAAACAGGGGGATCAGCCCCAGCATTTT. The rearrangement uses TRBV5-5 and TRBJ1-5, with 8 bases aligning to TRBD1. The germline CDR1 and CDR2 sequences are SGHKS and YYEKEE (reference sequence). The junction had 3 bases not matched to a gene; V was cut back by 5 bases and J by 5 bases. The CDR3 consists of 13 residues.